This T cell receptor (beta chain) is drawn from a study of T-cell memory formation after mild COVID-19. Study-level information: TCR clusters largely stayed donor specific.

With V trimmed by 3 bases and J by 2 bases, 4 bases remained unmatched. Germline loops: CDR1 KGHDR, CDR2 SFDVKD. CDR3 size: 15 residues. Libraries for TCRalpha and TCRbeta carried sample barcodes and unique molecular identifiers via 5'RACE. One entry per CDR3 protein, called by TCRdb with MiXCR from the 5' RACE reads. Among 120,000 or so distinct CDR3 sequences listed, about a sixth were seen once. The chain joins TRBV24-1 to TRBJ2-7; 9 bases line up with TRBD2. The sample comprised PBMCs or a T cell subset sorted from them (not recorded which). The clonotype originates from an adult woman who had mild COVID-19 (a few samples of this study predate the infection). Cell type and time point are not known. CDR3: CATSDGGLAPYEQYF. CDR3 DNA sequence: TGTGCCACCAGTGATGGGGGACTAGCACCCTACGAGCAGTACTTC.